The clone carrying this TCR beta chain was picked up a small number of times. The antigen is undetermined. These data are taken from a study of response to subunit inactivated influenza vaccine. Study outcomes and limitations: Only a handful of new T cells, the authors suggested, are recruited with each seasonal influenza vaccination.

One entry per CDR3 protein results from TCRdb running MiXCR on the RT-PCR reads. The sample holds more than 600,000 distinct CDR3 sequences, about 18% seen once. V lost 0 bases and J lost 5, with 9 bases in between. The CDR3 has 15 amino acids. Germline V gives CDR1 SGHRS, CDR2 YFSETQ. The sequencing here drew on PBMCs from blood, taken 5 days after vaccination. The receptor's source is a man aged 50-59 years who received an inactivated influenza vaccine. The rearrangement uses TRBV5-1 and TRBJ1-6; unclear D gene. CDR3 sequence reads: CASSLERANNSPLHF. For the CDR3, the DNA is TGCGCCAGCAGCTTGGAGCGCGCGAATAATTCACCCCTCCACTTT.